The rows below give T cell receptor beta chains drawn from one sample of a study of shared T cell receptors in the human thymus. Using immunoSEQ multiplex PCR, the repertoire was profiled, and TCRdb retains in-frame clones only, with some absent. The sample has hundreds of thousands of clones; 87% are singletons. These data were also filed under a second study, of human thymus T cells.

The source material was thymocytes. These receptor sequences come from a boy under two years old with a congenital heart defect. Both conserved end residues are part of each CDR3. D genes are given only for firm matches. Only part of the rows carry a size: once, few, many, or a class if the clone is expanded.

TRBJ1-1,TRBV2,NA,TRBD1,TGTGCCAGCAGGGGGACAGGGCCGAACACTGAAGCTTTCTTT,CASRGTGPNTEAFF
TRBJ2-7,TRBV5-6,NA,NA,TGTGCCAGCAGCTGGGGGGACGGTTCCTACGAGCAGTACTTC,CASSWGDGSYEQYF
TRBJ2-3,TRBV6-5,NA,NA,TGTGCCAGCAGCGGCGGCAGGGTCGCACAGGGTACGCAGTATTTT,CASSGGRVAQGTQYF
TRBJ1-1,TRBV4-3,NA,NA,TGCGCCAGCAGCCAAGAGGCAGGGGTGGAAGCTTTCTTT,CASSQEAGVEAFF
TRBJ2-7,TRBV11-2,NA,NA,TGTGCCAGCAGCTCCAAAAATGACAGGAGGCGGTACGAGCAGTACTTC,CASSSKNDRRRYEQYF
TRBJ2-5,TRBV7-2,NA,NA,TGTGCCAGCAGCCCACAGACTAGGCACCAAGAGACCCAGTACTTC,CASSPQTRHQETQYF
TRBJ1-2,TRBV4-3,NA,TRBD1,TGCGCCAGCAGCCAAGACTTAAACAGGGGTAGCATCTATGGCTACACCTTC,CASSQDLNRGSIYGYTF
TRBJ1-2,TRBV4-3,NA,NA,TGCGCCAGCAGCCAAGCGAGTCCGGGAATGAATATCGCGGGGTATGGCTACACCTTC,CASSQASPGMNIAGYGYTF
TRBJ2-7,TRBV7-9,NA,TRBD2,TGTGCCAGCAGCTTATGGTCTAGCGGAGTCGTCCGCCACTACGAGCAGTACTTC,CASSLWSSGVVRHYEQYF
TRBJ2-1,TRBV6-4,NA,NA,TGTGCCAGCAGTGACTCGAAGTTTTTAGATGAGCAGTTCTTC,CASSDSKFLDEQFF
TRBJ1-2,TRBV25-1,NA,TRBD1,TGTGCCAGCAGTGAATCGAAAGGGGGCAACTATGGCTACACCTTC,CASSESKGGNYGYTF
TRBJ2-2,TRBV14,NA,TRBD1,TGTGCCAGCAGCCAAGAAGGGGGCGTCGCGGTCGGGGAGCTGTTTTTT,CASSQEGGVAVGELFF
TRBJ2-3,TRBV6-6,NA,NA,TGTGCCAGCAGGGATTCCGACAAGGCAGATACGCAGTATTTT,CASRDSDKADTQYF
TRBJ2-5,TRBV25-1,NA,TRBD1,TGTGCCAGCAGTGAATTGACAGGACAGGGGATGTGGGAGACCCAGTACTTC,CASSELTGQGMWETQYF
TRBJ2-1,TRBV4-1,NA,TRBD2,TGCGCCAGCAGCCCTAGGACTAGATCCAATGAGCAGTTCTTC,CASSPRTRSNEQFF
TRBJ2-7,TRBV7-9,NA,TRBD1,TGTGCCAGCAGCCCTCTCCGGGACAGGGATCCGACCAAACACTGCGAGCAGTACTTC,CASSPLRDRDPTKHCEQYF
TRBJ2-1,TRBV28,NA,TRBD2,TGTGCCAGCAGTACCCCAGGTGGGCGGGAGGGGGAGCAGTTCTTC,CASSTPGGREGEQFF
TRBJ2-1,TRBV15,NA,NA,TGTGCCACCAGCAGAGTAGAGAATAGCCTCCCCTACAATGAGCAGTTCTTC,CATSRVENSLPYNEQFF
TRBJ1-2,TRBV6-1,NA,NA,TGTGCCAGCAGGCTACAGGGACCCTATGGCTACACCTTC,CASRLQGPYGYTF
TRBJ1-5,TRBV25-1,NA,NA,TGTGCCAGCAGTGAATATAGCCGCCGGGACAAGAGGTTTCAGCCCCAGCATTTT,CASSEYSRRDKRFQPQHF
TRBJ2-5,TRBV6-6,NA,TRBD1,TGTGCCAGCAGTTACCTGACAGGGTACCAAGAGACCCAGTACTTC,CASSYLTGYQETQYF
TRBJ1-4,TRBV6-5,NA,NA,TGTGCCAGCAGTTATGGGGGGTATGAAAAACTGTTTTTT,CASSYGGYEKLFF
TRBJ2-3,TRBV5-6,NA,TRBD1,TGTGCCAGCAGCTACCCCATGACAGGGTACGGCACAGATACGCAGTATTTT,CASSYPMTGYGTDTQYF
TRBJ1-3,TRBV7-2,NA,NA,TGTGCCAGCAGCGTAATAGGGACCACAGGGTTATTTTCTGGAAACACCATATATTTT,CASSVIGTTGLFSGNTIYF
TRBJ1-2,TRBV9,once,NA,TGTGCCAGCAGCGTAGGGCGGGGACCACTACATGGCTACACCTTC,CASSVGRGPLHGYTF
TRBJ1-4,TRBV7-9,NA,TRBD1,TGTGCCAGCAGCCGCGACGGGGACAGGGAGGCTAATGAAAAACTGTTTTTT,CASSRDGDREANEKLFF
TRBJ2-1,TRBV19,NA,TRBD2,TGTGCCAGTAGTATAGATCGGAGAAGCGGGAGGGCGAAATACAATGAGCAGTTCTTC,CASSIDRRSGRAKYNEQFF
TRBJ2-5,TRBV5-1,NA,TRBD1,TGCGCCAGCAGCCCCGACAGGGGTGAGACCCAGTACTTC,CASSPDRGETQYF
TRBJ2-5,TRBV4-1,NA,NA,TGCGCCAGCAGCCAAAGACTAGGGAGGCGGGAGACCCAGTACTTC,CASSQRLGRRETQYF
TRBJ1-5,TRBV11-1,NA,NA,TGTGCCAGCAGCTTATCCGACATGTATAGCAATCAGCCCCAGCATTTT,CASSLSDMYSNQPQHF
TRBJ1-3,TRBV7-2,NA,NA,TGTGCCAGCAGCTTATCTACGAGCTCTGGAAACACCATATATTTT,CASSLSTSSGNTIYF
TRBJ2-3,TRBV30,NA,TRBD1,TGTGCCTGGAGGCACCATTCCGGACAGGCTTCCACAGATACGCAGTATTTT,CAWRHHSGQASTDTQYF
TRBJ2-7,TRBV28,NA,TRBD2,TGTGCCAGCAGTTTCCAAGGACTAGACTCCTACGAGCAGTACTTC,CASSFQGLDSYEQYF
TRBJ2-4,TRBV4-1,NA,NA,TGCGCCAGCAGCCAAGATATTGGCACATTAGCCAAAAACATTCAGTACTTC,CASSQDIGTLAKNIQYF
TRBJ1-2,TRBV29-1,NA,TRBD1,TGCAGCGTGGACAGGGGGCGGACGAGGGCTAACTATGGCTACACCTTC,CSVDRGRTRANYGYTF
TRBJ1-6,TRBV5-6,NA,NA,TGTGCCAGCAGCTTGTCGGGGGAAAATAATTCACCCCTCCACTTT,CASSLSGENNSPLHF
TRBJ2-1,TRBV28,NA,NA,TGTGCCAGCAGTTTGGGACTCCCCCTCACCAATGAGCAGTTCTTC,CASSLGLPLTNEQFF
TRBJ2-1,TRBV6-5,NA,NA,TGTGCCAGCAGTTATGGCGGGACGCTCTCCTACAATGAGCAGTTCTTC,CASSYGGTLSYNEQFF
TRBJ1-1,TRBV28,NA,NA,TGTGCCAGCAGTTTCCCCCGGGGGGCGCAGGACACTGAAGCTTTCTTT,CASSFPRGAQDTEAFF
TRBJ1-2,TRBV20-1,NA,NA,TGCAGTGCTAGAGGATACAATGGCTACACCTTC,CSARGYNGYTF
TRBJ2-7,TRBV11-3,NA,TRBD2,TGTGCCAGCAGCTTTTGTTCTAGCGGGCGAGAGCAGTACTTC,CASSFCSSGREQYF
TRBJ2-3,TRBV4-2,NA,TRBD1,TGTGCCAGCAGCCAAGGAGACCCAACCGGTCCCGGGACAGGGCCATTAGATACGCAGTATTTT,CASSQGDPTGPGTGPLDTQYF
TRBJ2-1,TRBV4-3,NA,TRBD1,TGCGCCAGCAGCCAAGAAGAGACAGGGACCCATGAGCAGTTCTTC,CASSQEETGTHEQFF
TRBJ1-2,TRBV6-5,NA,NA,TGTGCCAGCAGTTACGCACCTTTGGAGGGCCTGGTCGCCTTC,CASSYAPLEGLVAF
TRBJ2-2,TRBV18,once,TRBD2,TGTGCCAGCTCACCTCCCCGGGACTACGCGAACACCGGGGAGCTGTTTTTT,CASSPPRDYANTGELFF
TRBJ2-1,TRBV6-1,NA,NA,TGTGCCAGCAGTGAAGCTGGGGCTCACAATGAGCAGTTCTTC,CASSEAGAHNEQFF
TRBJ1-2,TRBV4-1,NA,NA,TGCGCCAGCAGCCAAGAGGTTACAGGGCCTTCTAACTATGGCTACACCTTC,CASSQEVTGPSNYGYTF
TRBJ2-7,TRBV5-6,NA,TRBD1,TGTGCCAGCAGCTTCCCTACAGGGGGGTACGAGCAGTACTTC,CASSFPTGGYEQYF
TRBJ2-3,TRBV4-1,once,TRBD1,TGCGCCAGCAGCCAACTCCCCTGGGACAGGGAGACAGATACGCAGTATTTT,CASSQLPWDRETDTQYF
TRBJ2-3,TRBV15,few,TRBD2,TGTGCCACCAGCGCCCGACTAGCGGGAGGGCCGGCTAGCACAGATACGCAGTATTTT,CATSARLAGGPASTDTQYF
TRBJ1-5,TRBV18,NA,NA,TGTGCCAGCTCACGGGGGCGAGCGGAGCCCCAGCATTTT,CASSRGRAEPQHF
TRBJ2-2,TRBV30,NA,NA,TGTGCCTGGAGTGTCCCATTGGCTTCCCCACACACCGGGGAGCTGTTTTTT,CAWSVPLASPHTGELFF
TRBJ1-1,TRBV9,NA,NA,TGTGCCAGCAGCGTAGGACAGCCGAACACTGAAGCTTTCTTT,CASSVGQPNTEAFF
TRBJ2-1,TRBV4-3,NA,NA,TGCGCCAGCAGCCAAGACAACGCAGGGTGGGACAATGAGCAGTTCTTC,CASSQDNAGWDNEQFF
TRBJ2-1,TRBV6-6,few,TRBD2,TGTGCCAGCAGTTATCTAGCGGGGGGGAGGGAGCAGTTCTTC,CASSYLAGGREQFF
TRBJ2-7,TRBV10-3,NA,NA,TGTGCCATCAGTGAGTCTTTGAGGGTGACTAGTGGCTCCTACGAGCAGTACTTC,CAISESLRVTSGSYEQYF
TRBJ2-1,TRBV9,NA,TRBD2,TGTGCCAGCAGCGGGACTAGCGGGGGGGCCGGTTACAATGAGCAGTTCTTC,CASSGTSGGAGYNEQFF
TRBJ2-1,TRBV6-6,once,TRBD1,TGTGCCAGCAGTTACGCCGACAGGGGGATATCAAATGAGCAGTTCTTC,CASSYADRGISNEQFF
TRBJ1-1,TRBV30,NA,TRBD1,TGTGCCTGGAGTGGGCGGACAGGGATGAACACTGAAGCTTTCTTT,CAWSGRTGMNTEAFF
TRBJ1-6,TRBV7-9,NA,TRBD1,TGTGCCAGCAGCTTTCTTTTAGGACAGGGATACTCACCCCTCCACTTT,CASSFLLGQGYSPLHF